This entry lists 14 T cell receptor beta chains sequenced from one sample in a study of control samples from healthy donors and cancer patients (dated by TCRdb to 2018 to 2020). Library construction relied on the immunoSEQ multiplex PCR assay. This is the immuneACCESS table as TCRdb keeps it, with only in-frame sequences that have V and J called. A part of the clones is gone; compared with another copy, unresolved V genes explain less than half, and the rest is unexplained. In all, the sample holds some 120,000 clones, and 90% of those were seen once. The top ten clonotypes cover 2% to 2.5% of the sample. The sequenced material came from blood. The receptors were sampled from a man aged 18 to 35 in good health.

Turning to this clone: At one boundary the junction diverges from the germline segment, which might be a read error. J is TRBJ1-3 and V is TRBV27; no firm D call. This CDR3 spans 18 amino acids. From germline, CDR1 is MNHEY and CDR2 SMNVEV (reference sequence). The CDR3 sequence is CASSSRASPGFSGNSIYF. DNA for the CDR3: TGTGCCAGCAGTTCGAGAGCCAGCCCTGGCTTCTCTGGAAACTCCATATATTTT.

V is TRBV4-2 and J is TRBJ1-5; D unresolved. The CDR3 spans 15 residues. Trimming took 0 bases from V and 4 from J, leaving 10 bases between them. CDR1 and CDR2 (germline): LGHNA, YNFKEQ. The CDR3 DNA sequence: TGTGCCAGCAGCCAAGAGGTGTCCCTAAATCAGCCCCAGCATTTT. This sequence encodes CASSQEVSLNQPQHF.

The chain is built from TRBV7-6 and TRBJ2-7; D is undetermined. This CDR3 is built from 13 residues. Trimming shortened V by 1 base and J by 2 bases, and 6 bases separated the two germline ends. CDR1 is SGHVS and CDR2 is FNYEAQ in the germline V gene. CDR3 coding DNA: TGTGCCAGCAGCTTAGAGGACCCCTACGAGCAGTACTTC. Protein: CASSLEDPYEQYF.

The rearrangement joins TRBV28 to TRBJ2-3; 8 nucleotides match TRBD2. V shed 2 bases and J 5 bases; nucleotides not matched to a gene: 6. The CDR3 is made up of 15 amino acids. Germline V lookup: CDR1 MDHEN, CDR2 SYDVKM. CDR3 nucleotide sequence: TGTGCCAGCAGTTTAAACCCGGGGGGGGAAGATACGCAGTATTTT. It specifies CASSLNPGGEDTQYF.

The V and J genes are TRBV6-5 and TRBJ1-2; D ambiguous. The germline V gene has CDR1 MNHEY and CDR2 SVGAGI. The CDR3 is 15 residues long. V was shortened by 4 bases and J by 0 bases, with 12 bases between the two germline ends. Here the CDR3 reads CASSSFLETNYGYTF. The CDR3 coding sequence is TGTGCCAGCAGTTCGTTCCTCGAGACTAACTATGGCTACACCTTC.

The chain employs TRBV4-3 and TRBJ1-2; D possibly corresponds to TRBD1 (6 bases). Germline V lookup: CDR1 LGHNA, CDR2 YSLEER. The CDR3 covers 15 residues. The V and J ends lost 1 base and 4 bases respectively, with 13 bases between them. In DNA, the CDR3 is TGCGCCAGCAGCCAAGCCGCAGGGGTGGGCTATGGCTACACCTTC. Residues: CASSQAAGVGYGYTF.

The CDR3 coding sequence is TGTGCCAGCAGCTTCTGGGGGGGCCACGGCTACACCTTC. It encodes CASSFWGGHGYTF. This chain joins TRBV7-3 and TRBJ1-2; perhaps TRBD1 as D (6 bases). The V end was cut by 3 bases, the J end by 8 bases, with 13 bases between. The CDR3 runs 13 residues. Per germline, CDR1 SGHTA and CDR2 FQGTGA.

This chain connects TRBV11-3 to TRBJ1-2; 8 bases are a match to TRBD1. V was pared by 5 bases and J by 5 bases, with 7 bases of the junction left unmatched. CDR3 length equals 14 residues. CDR1 and CDR2 from the germline V gene are SGHNT and YENEEA. CDR3 protein: CASSPPTGAYGYTF. The CDR3 nucleotides read TGTGCCAGCAGCCCCCCGACAGGGGCATATGGCTACACCTTC.

The chain combines TRBV3-1 (or the pseudogene TRBV3-2) with TRBJ2-2; perhaps TRBD1 as D (5 bases). The CDR3 contains 14 residues. Germline V gene sequence: CDR1 LGHDT, CDR2 YNNKEL (reference sequence). Trimming removed 4 bases at V and 0 bases at J, with 6 bases between. CDR3 DNA: TGTGCCAGCAGCCGGGGCGCGAACACCGGGGAGCTGTTTTTT. This codes for CASSRGANTGELFF.

The rearrangement joins TRBV27 to TRBJ1-1, with no clear D. V was pared by 0 bases and J by 4 bases, with 12 bases between. The germline gives CDR1 MNHEY, CDR2 SMNVEV (reference sequence). The CDR3 runs to 15 residues. CDR3 amino acids: CASSLSRGGSTEAFF. CDR3 nucleotide sequence: TGTGCCAGCAGTTTATCTAGAGGCGGTTCCACTGAAGCTTTCTTT.

V and J are TRBV9 and TRBJ2-1; D is unclear. Trimming removed 3 bases at V and 5 bases at J, with 12 bases between. CDR1 is SGDLS, CDR2 YYNGEE, per germline. CDR3 length equals 14 residues. The CDR3, as DNA: TGTGCCAGCAGCGCACGAGGAGACAACAATGAGCAGTTCTTC. Residues: CASSARGDNNEQFF.

The chain links TRBV4-2 to TRBJ2-7; D may be TRBD1 or TRBD2 (5 bases each). This CDR3 has 13 residues. From germline, CDR1 is LGHNA and CDR2 YNFKEQ. V was clipped by 1 base and J by 2 bases, with 6 bases between them. The CDR3 DNA reads as TGTGCCAGCAGCCAAGGGGACCCCTACGAGCAGTACTTC. Protein sequence: CASSQGDPYEQYF.

This sequence joins TRBV7-2 and TRBJ2-5; TRBD2 is a possible D gene (5 bases). There are 14 residues in the CDR3. CDR1 is SGHTA and CDR2 is FQGNSA in the germline V gene. Trimming stripped 0 bases from V and 6 bases from J, with 11 bases between. CDR3 residues: CASSLAGKGKTQYF. The CDR3 nucleotides read TGTGCCAGCAGCTTAGCCGGGAAGGGAAAGACCCAGTACTTC.

The CDR3 protein is CASSESKTGGSDTQYF. The CDR3 coding sequence is TGCGCCAGCAGTGAGTCTAAGACGGGAGGGTCAGATACGCAGTATTTT. V gene TRBV10-1 combines with J gene TRBJ2-3, with TRBD2 matching 8 bases. J was trimmed by 4 bases and V by 0 bases; bases with no gene match: 6. Germline V gene sequence: CDR1 WNHNN, CDR2 SYGVQD (reference sequence). The CDR3 covers 16 residues.